The T cell receptor (beta chain) described here comes from a study of T-cell memory formation after mild COVID-19. To note about this clonotype: No antigen is known for it.

Study conclusions and caveats: Contracting CD8+ clones were enriched in EMRA, CD4+ mainly in CM and EM. Several responding clones turned up in pre-infection memory, indicating that cross-reactive memory may have taken part. The authors did not confirm SARS-CoV-2 specificity of second-wave clones peaking day 37.

Looked up from germline, CDR1 is KGHSH and CDR2 is LQKENI. This CDR3 spans 13 amino acids. Trimming removed 5 bases at V and 8 bases at J, with 15 bases between. TCRdb used MiXCR to reprocess the 5' RACE reads, holding one entry per CDR3 protein. The data hold about 100,000 distinct CDR3 sequences, with 15% to 20% observed a single time. The clonotype was recovered from a man younger than 35 who had mild COVID-19 (a few samples of this study predate the infection). Cell type and time point are not known. The source material was PBMCs or a T cell subset sorted from them (not recorded which). This chain uses TRBV18 with TRBJ1-2; D is possibly TRBD1 (6 bases). The CDR3 is CASSFEPGGGYTF. In nucleotides, the CDR3 is TGTGCCAGCTCATTCGAGCCGGGGGGCGGCTACACCTTC.